This T cell receptor beta chain was captured by sequencing in a study of CXCR3-negative and CXCR3-positive naive CD8 T cells (dated by TCRdb to 2018 to 2020). About the investigation overall: In total, some 140 million TRB reads were obtained, corresponding to roughly 1.5 +/- 0.3 million reads per library. TRBV-TRBJ cluster analysis included naive subsets from about 5 donors and memory cells from 3 donors. Diversity and physicochemical repertoire analyses were performed on about a dozen donors pooled from two independent experiments.

The research as a whole found: Comparably high repertoire diversity was found in both naive subsets, whereas much lower repertoire diversity was found in memory CD8+ T cells. Similar TRBV-TRBJ usage was shown by naive CXCR3-negative and CXCR3-positive cells from the same donor, whereas distinct patterns were shown by memory cells. Because surface CD5, which is linked to self-reactivity in mice, was comparable between the naive subsets, TCR interaction strength was also inferred from the physicochemical properties of TRB CDR3s. TRB CDR3s from CXCR3-positive naive cells showed higher hydrophobicity (lower Kidera factor 4), lower energy, and higher strength and volume indices than CXCR3-negative naive cells. CXCR3 expression partially decreased after cryopreservation, so most assays used freshly isolated PBMCs.

The CDR1 and CDR2 encoded by the germline V gene are MGHRA and YSYEKL. The CDR3 covers 15 residues, taking in both the cysteine and the phenylalanine. No DNA appears here. For sequencing, a NextSeq 550 was employed. The Human TCR Profiling Kit (MiLaboratory) was used to prepare UMI-labeled 5' RACE TRB cDNA libraries. cDNA synthesis used the entire amount of extracted RNA, and PCR amplification then used the entire amount of cDNA produced. Libraries were prepared in parallel with an identical number of PCR cycles. Processing in the source paper ran as follows. MIGEC and MiXCR extracted about 48,000 +/- 9,800 unique UMI-labeled TRB cDNA molecules per library, requiring at least two reads per UMI. On average, each library contained approximately 40,000 +/- 10,000 functional in-frame TRB CDR3 nucleotide clonotypes without stop codons. After downsampling to 5000 UMI-labeled TRB molecules per sample, diversity metrics, including normalized Shannon-Wiener and Chao1, were computed in VDJtools. VDJtools computed clonotype-size-weighted physicochemical properties of the central five CDR3 residues: interaction energy, strength, volume and Kidera factor 4. Through TCRdb reprocessing, the reads give one entry per CDR3 protein sequence; DNA is omitted. The V and J calls shown here were made by TCRdb, not taken from the authors' results. The record for this sample contains some 120,000 distinct CDR3 sequences. The ten largest clonotypes hold roughly 0.59% of the sample.

For every CD8+ T cell subset, some 310,000 cells were flow-sorted straight into RLT lysis buffer, and each subset was sorted in triplicate. To keep memory contaminants out, a stringent definition of naive CD8+ T cells was applied: CD45RO-CCR7+CD27+CD95-. Standard density gradient centrifugation was used to isolate peripheral blood mononuclear cells from buffy coats. A FACSAria III was used to flow-sort naive CXCR3-negative and CXCR3-positive CD8+ T cells. Total RNA was extracted from sorted cells using an RNeasy Mini Kit. Comment on this clonotype: Which antigen it targets is not known.

The rearrangement combines TRBV4-1 with TRBJ2-1; there is no DNA to check the TCRdb D call of TRBD2. The sequence came from a human donor in good health. Some clones in this sample may be carry-over from other donors' samples. The material sequenced was naive CXCR3+ CD8+ T cells from blood. The cell subset or site label corresponds to: CD45RO-CCR7+CD27+CD95- naive CD8+ T cells expressing CXCR3 (TNR3+). The CDR3 here reads CASSQVYGGEHEQFF.